Shown below are 27 T cell receptor beta chains from a single sample sequenced in a study of cytomegalovirus exposure and HLA in healthy donors. 60 Vbeta and 13 Jbeta primers were used in PCR. TCRdb keeps only in-frame clones here, not all; method: immunoSEQ multiplex PCR. Altogether tens of thousands of clones are present, approximately 71% being singletons, with the ten largest covering approximately 25%. The sequenced sample was PBMCs. All receptors come from a middle-aged man in good health and CMV-seropositive.

DNA of the CDR3: TGTGCCAGCAGTGAAGTAAGGAGCCGGGACAGGGGGATTTGGGAGCAGTACTTC. This encodes CASSEVRSRDRGIWEQYF. The J gene is TRBJ2-7, the V gene TRBV6-1, with 11 bases matching TRBD1. Per the germline V gene, CDR1 is MNHNS and CDR2 is SASEGT. V shed 1 base and J 7 bases; nucleotides not matched to a gene: 15. The CDR3 extends over 18 amino acids.

The CDR3 loop is CASSLAPTWNEKLFF. In DNA form, the CDR3 reads TGTGCCAGCAGCTTAGCGCCGACATGGAATGAAAAACTGTTTTTT. The J gene is TRBJ1-4, the V gene TRBV7-8; D gene uncertain. This CDR3 is 15 amino acids long. V was shortened by 0 bases and J by 5 bases, with 10 bases between the two germline ends. Germline CDR1 SGHVS, CDR2 FQNEAQ.

This chain connects TRBV13 to TRBJ1-1; 8 positions agree with TRBD1. This CDR3 spans 16 amino acids. Germline V gives CDR1 PRHDT, CDR2 FYEKMQ (reference sequence). Trimming cost V 1 base and J 0 bases; bases outside gene matches: 4. The DNA of the CDR3 is TGTGCCAGCAGCTTAGATGCCAGGGGGCTGAACACTGAAGCTTTCTTT. This codes for CASSLDARGLNTEAFF. The variable domain in full, with the rest retrieved from reference TRBV13 and TRBJ1-1, is AAGVIQSPRHLIKEKRETATLKCYPIPRHDTVYWYQQGPGQDPQFLISFYEKMQSDKGSIPDRFSAQQFSDYHSELNMSSLELGDSALYFCASSLDARGLNTEAFFGQGTRLTVV.

The chain is built from TRBV6-4 and TRBJ2-2, with 10 bases matching TRBD2. Germline CDR1 reads MRHNA; CDR2 reads SNTAGT. CDR3 length: 15 residues. J lost 4 bases, V lost 6 bases, and 5 bases had no gene match. The CDR3 DNA sequence: TGTGCCAGCAGCCCAGCGGGGGGGTCCACCGGGGAGCTGTTTTTT. Its translation: CASSPAGGSTGELFF.

The chain uses TRBV6-5 and TRBJ2-1; the match to TRBD1 covers 8 bases. Germline V lookup: CDR1 MNHEY, CDR2 SVGAGI. This CDR3 comprises 13 residues. V gave up 8 bases and J gave up 8 bases; unmatched junction bases: 8. CDR3 in DNA: TGTGCCAGCGGACGGACAGGGAAGTATGAGCAGTTCTTC. Its protein product is CASGRTGKYEQFF.

This clone was counted between two and nine times. One base separates it from a far larger clone, so it is likely a read error. Other DNA sequences of this sample code for an identical CDR3. V is TRBV6-5 and J is TRBJ2-1; possibly TRBD1 for D (6 bases). Germline V gene lookup returns CDR1 MNHEY and CDR2 SVGAGI. V was cut by 3 bases and J by 3 bases, with 15 bases left in between. The CDR3 spans 16 residues. The CDR3 is CASSYALSTGYNEQFF. The CDR3 DNA reads as TGTGCCAGCAGTTATGCGTTGTCGACAGGCTACAATGAGCAGTTCTTC.

V and J are TRBV9 and TRBJ1-2, with a tentative D call TRBD1 (5 bases). Germline CDR1 is SGDLS and CDR2 is YYNGEE. V lost 0 bases to trimming and J lost 2 bases, with 14 bases between them. The CDR3 contains 16 residues. Written as DNA, the CDR3 is TGTGCCAGCAGCGTAGCACAAGGGGAAGGAAACTATGGCTACACCTTC. It codes for CASSVAQGEGNYGYTF.

This clone was seen only once. The chain has TRBV18 and TRBJ1-6; weak D call: TRBD1 (6 bases). The ends were cut back, 5 bases at V and 7 bases at J, with 12 bases in the middle. The CDR3 consists of 14 residues. The germline V gene encodes CDR1 KGHSH and CDR2 LQKENI. Here the CDR3 reads CASSGRDINSPLHF. CDR3 nucleotides: TGTGCCAGCTCAGGAAGGGACATCAATTCACCCCTCCACTTT.

The chain has TRBV6-6 and TRBJ1-3; possible D gene TRBD1, 5 bases. Trimming pared 0 bases from V and 3 bases from J, leaving 12 bases between. Germline loops: CDR1 MNHNY, CDR2 SVGAGI (reference sequence). This CDR3 has 16 amino acids. CDR3 sequence (DNA): TGTGCCAGCAGTTACTCGAGCCAGGGAATTGGAAACACCATATATTTT. This codes for CASSYSSQGIGNTIYF.

This chain connects TRBV4-3 to TRBJ2-1, with 8 bases matching TRBD2. The V and J ends lost 3 bases and 2 bases, in that order; junction bases with no gene match: 3. The CDR3 length is 15 residues. Germline CDR1 LGHNA, CDR2 YSLEER. CDR3 sequence (DNA): TGCGCCAGCAGCCAGGGACTAGTTACCTACAATGAGCAGTTCTTC. Its translation: CASSQGLVTYNEQFF.

The rearrangement uses TRBV6-5 and TRBJ2-1; 9 bases align to TRBD2. The CDR3 is 14 amino acids. V lost 2 bases to trimming and J lost 5 bases; unmatched junction nucleotides: 1. The germline V gene has CDR1 MNHEY and CDR2 SVGAGI. The CDR3 nucleotides read TGTGCCAGCAGTTACAGCGGGGGGAACAATGAGCAGTTCTTC. Amino acid sequence: CASSYSGGNNEQFF.

This chain connects TRBV7-3 to TRBJ2-1, with a weak D call TRBD2 (6 bases). V gave up 6 bases and J gave up 10 bases, with 13 bases separating them. The CDR3 consists of 12 residues. CDR1 and CDR2 (germline): SGHTA, FQGTGA. The CDR3 protein is CASSIFSGEQFF. For the CDR3, the DNA is TGTGCCAGCAGTATTTTTAGCGGCGAGCAGTTCTTC.

The chain combines TRBV5-4 with TRBJ2-7; TRBD1 matches 9 bases. Germline V CDR1 and CDR2: SGHNT, YYREEE (reference sequence). Losses at the gene ends were 4 bases for V and 11 bases for J; bases not matched to a gene: 13. This CDR3 region has 14 residues. The CDR3 spells CASSPRDRVRTEYF. CDR3 in DNA: TGTGCCAGCAGCCCCCGGGACAGGGTAAGAACGGAGTACTTC.

The chain employs TRBV20-1 and TRBJ1-4; D gene uncertain. The CDR3 runs to 11 residues. Trimming took off 0 bases at V and 8 bases at J, with 4 bases between the two ends. Germline values: CDR1 DFQATT, CDR2 SNEGSKA (reference sequence). The CDR3 reads CSARDMEKLFF. DNA for the CDR3: TGCAGTGCTAGAGATATGGAAAAACTGTTTTTT.

This sequence joins TRBV29-1 and TRBJ1-4; D remains unclear. Germline V gives CDR1 SQVTM, CDR2 ANQGSEA. The V end was cut by 6 bases, the J end by 5 bases, with 16 bases between. The CDR3 has 14 residues. CDR3: CSVTEDSLNEKLFF. The CDR3 DNA is TGCAGCGTGACCGAGGACTCCCTAAATGAAAAACTGTTTTTT.

This chain joins TRBV23-1 and TRBJ2-1, with TRBD1 matching over 7 bases. TRBV23-1 has ORF status, its function being uncertain. Trimming cost V 2 bases and J 4 bases; bases outside gene matches: 8. The CDR3 covers 16 residues. CDR3 sequence: CASSQTGQDKYNEQFF. CDR3 nucleotides: TGCGCCAGCAGTCAAACCGGACAGGACAAGTACAATGAGCAGTTCTTC.

V usage is TRBV5-1 and J usage is TRBJ1-1; no firm D call. This CDR3 contains 13 residues. Germline CDR1 SGHRS, CDR2 YFSETQ. V lost 5 bases and J 0 bases, leaving 8 bases between the germline ends. The CDR3 nucleotides read TGCGCCAGCAGGACGGGAATGAACACTGAAGCTTTCTTT. It encodes CASRTGMNTEAFF.

This chain connects TRBV6-6 to TRBJ2-7; D perhaps matches TRBD2 (6 bases). Germline CDR1 is MNHNY and CDR2 is SVGAGI (reference sequence). Trimming pared 5 bases from V and 0 bases from J, leaving 17 bases between. The CDR3 loop spans 16 amino acids. CDR3 amino acids: CASSQTGTLSSYEQYF. Here the CDR3 DNA reads TGTGCCAGCAGTCAAACCGGGACTCTTAGCTCCTACGAGCAGTACTTC.

The chain combines TRBV19 with TRBJ2-5, with D possibly being TRBD1 (6 bases). V lost 3 bases and J 1 base, leaving 12 bases between the germline ends. Germline V lookup: CDR1 LNHDA, CDR2 SQIVND (reference sequence). The CDR3 is 15 amino acids. The CDR3 loop reads CASSIGRGSQETQYF. CDR3 DNA: TGTGCCAGTAGTATTGGCAGGGGTTCCCAAGAGACCCAGTACTTC. The full variable domain, its missing parts supplied by reference TRBV19 and TRBJ2-5, is DGGITQSPKYLFRKEGQNVTLSCEQNLNHDAMYWYRQDPGQGLRLIYYSQIVNDFQKGDIAEGYSVSREKKESFPLTVTSAQKNPTAFYLCASSIGRGSQETQYFGPGTRLLVL.

This clone was seen a single time. The rearrangement uses TRBV6-5 and TRBJ2-3; possible D gene TRBD1, 6 bases. Germline-derived CDR1 and CDR2 are MNHEY and SVGAGI. Trimming cost V 3 bases and J 5 bases, with 9 bases left between them. CDR3 length: 13 amino acids. The CDR3: CASSYGRGDTQYF. CDR3 nucleotide sequence: TGTGCCAGCAGTTATGGCAGGGGAGATACGCAGTATTTT.

This clone was seen a handful of times. This rearrangement joins TRBV4-3 to TRBJ1-2; D is possibly TRBD1 (5 bases). This CDR3 is built from 13 residues. Germline CDR1 and CDR2: LGHNA and YSLEER. The V end was cut by 2 bases, the J end by 3 bases, with 7 bases between. Written as DNA, the CDR3 is TGCGCCAGCAGCCAACTAGGGGACTATGGCTACACCTTC. It is translated as CASSQLGDYGYTF.

The V call is TRBV5-1, the J call TRBJ2-3, with 12 bases matching TRBD2. The V segment lost 3 bases and the J segment 5 bases; nucleotides outside the gene matches: 1. Germline V CDR1 and CDR2: SGHRS, YFSETQ. The CDR3 has 14 amino acids. CDR3 nucleotide sequence: TGCGCCAGCAGCTCGGGACTAGCGGGAGATACGCAGTATTTT. As protein: CASSSGLAGDTQYF.

This clone was recorded a few times. This sequence joins TRBV5-1 and TRBJ2-6, with 7 bases that match TRBD1. Germline loops: CDR1 SGHRS, CDR2 YFSETQ. Trimming cost V 4 bases and J 1 base; bases outside gene matches: 2. The CDR3 runs 15 residues. CDR3: CASSMDRSGANVLTF. The CDR3, as DNA: TGCGCCAGCAGCATGGACAGGTCTGGGGCCAACGTCCTGACTTTC.

V usage is TRBV15 and J usage is TRBJ2-1; D perhaps matches TRBD2 (6 bases). Trimming removed 0 bases at V and 0 bases at J, with 6 bases between. Germline CDR1 LNHNV, CDR2 YYDKDF (reference sequence). CDR3 length equals 15 residues. The CDR3 DNA follows: TGTGCCACCAGCAGAGACGGGGGCTCCTACAATGAGCAGTTCTTC. Amino acids: CATSRDGGSYNEQFF.

The chain combines TRBV7-2 with TRBJ2-7, with 10 positions matching TRBD2. CDR1 SGHTA and CDR2 FQGNSA come from the germline V gene. CDR3 size: 17 residues. V trimming: 3 bases; J trimming: 2 bases; junction bases outside the gene matches: 10. CDR3: CASSFSGTSAQPYEQYF. CDR3 nucleotide sequence: TGTGCCAGCAGCTTTTCCGGGACTAGCGCTCAGCCCTACGAGCAGTACTTC.

The gene calls are TRBV7-8 and TRBJ1-2, with D perhaps matching TRBD1 (6 bases). The CDR3 loop spans 17 amino acids. Germline V gene sequence: CDR1 SGHVS, CDR2 FQNEAQ. The V and J ends lost 6 bases and 4 bases respectively, with 24 bases between them. CDR3 DNA: TGTGCCAGCAGTCCCCCCCGGAGGACAGCAGAACGCTATGGCTACACCTTC. This encodes CASSPPRRTAERYGYTF.

The chain combines TRBV30 with TRBJ1-1; tentative D call: TRBD1 (5 bases). The V end was cut by 2 bases, the J end by 5 bases, with 9 bases between. The CDR3 has 12 residues. Germline V gene data show CDR1 as GTSNPN and CDR2 as SVGIG (reference sequence). CDR3 protein: CAWSFGGTEAFF. Here the CDR3 DNA reads TGTGCCTGGAGTTTCGGGGGGACTGAAGCTTTCTTT.